This note documents a single T cell receptor beta chain sequence. The CDR3 sequence is 14 residues long. Germline V gene lookup returns CDR1 SGHDT and CDR2 YYEEEE. V trimming: 2 bases; J trimming: 3 bases; junction bases outside the gene matches: 3. Sequencing was performed with immunoSEQ multiplex PCR; in TCRdb, only in-frame clones are kept and a portion is missing. The sample lists approximately 290,000 clones; approximately 89% were seen once. The data are from a study of blood T cell repertoires in COVID-19. The chain links TRBV5-6 to TRBJ1-1, with 8 bases identical to TRBD1. The TCR was taken from a woman between 55 and 75 years old with acute or convalescent COVID-19. The specimen was peripheral blood. The CDR3 coding sequence is TGTGCCAGCAGCTTTGGACAGGGTGACACTGAAGCTTTCTTT. The encoded protein is CASSFGQGDTEAFF.